Following are 18 T cell receptor beta chains from one sample sequenced in a study of cytomegalovirus exposure and HLA in healthy donors. Primers: 60 Vbeta forward and 13 Jbeta reverse. TCRdb's table, derived via immunoSEQ multiplex PCR, lists solely in-frame clones and lacks some. Altogether some 150,000 clones are present, 82% being singletons, with the ten largest covering about 10%. The specimen was PBMCs. The receptors come from a man aged 50-59 years in good health and CMV-seropositive.

The rearrangement links TRBV30 to TRBJ1-2; D might be TRBD1 (6 bases). Germline V gene sequence: CDR1 GTSNPN, CDR2 SVGIG (reference sequence). The CDR3 is 13 residues long. V lost 4 bases to trimming and J lost 4 bases, with 13 bases between them. The CDR3 region is CAWTEGEGYGYTF. In DNA form, the CDR3 reads TGTGCCTGGACCGAGGGGGAGGGCTATGGCTACACCTTC.

The chain is built from TRBV28 and TRBJ1-1; D not resolved. V lost 8 bases, J lost 3 bases, and 10 bases lay in between. Looked up from germline, CDR1 is MDHEN and CDR2 is SYDVKM. This CDR3 region has 12 residues. The CDR3 loop reads CASGQRDTEAFF. CDR3 in DNA: TGTGCCAGCGGCCAACGGGACACTGAAGCTTTCTTT.

The chain couples TRBV4-1 to TRBJ2-7; 9 nucleotides agree with TRBD2. In germline, CDR1 is MGHRA, CDR2 YSYEKL. J was trimmed by 4 bases and V by 1 base; bases with no gene match: 5. The CDR3 totals 15 residues. The CDR3 protein is CASSQGSSGTYEQYF. In DNA form, the CDR3 reads TGCGCCAGCAGCCAAGGTTCTAGCGGGACTTACGAGCAGTACTTC.

This chain links TRBV30 with TRBJ1-1; 7 bases fit TRBD1. V was clipped by 8 bases and J by 0 bases; unmatched bases: 6. The CDR3 runs to 13 residues. Germline V gives CDR1 GTSNPN, CDR2 SVGIG (reference sequence). The CDR3 spells CARTGAMNTEAFF. The CDR3 region has the DNA TGTGCCAGAACAGGGGCCATGAACACTGAAGCTTTCTTT.

The chain combines TRBV7-2 with TRBJ1-3, with 8 bases that match TRBD1. Germline CDR1 is SGHTA and CDR2 is FQGNSA. V shed 4 bases, J shed 0 bases, and the junction held 11 bases outside the gene matches. This CDR3 has 18 amino acids. For the CDR3, the DNA is TGTGCCAGCAGCTCTCATATGACAGGGGATCCCTCTGGAAACACCATATATTTT. It codes for CASSSHMTGDPSGNTIYF.

The chain carries TRBV28 and TRBJ1-5; D possibly corresponds to TRBD1 (5 bases). The CDR3 has 14 amino acids. The V end lost 5 bases, the J end lost 5 bases, and 13 bases lay between the germline ends. Germline V gives CDR1 MDHEN, CDR2 SYDVKM. The CDR3 loop is CASSKQVGYQPQHF. The DNA of the CDR3 is TGTGCCAGCAGTAAACAGGTGGGGTATCAGCCCCAGCATTTT.

This clone came up a few times. The chain combines TRBV11-2 with TRBJ2-1; TRBD2 matches at 11 bases. CDR1 is SGHAT and CDR2 is FQNNGV in the germline V gene. J was trimmed by 0 bases and V by 2 bases; bases with no gene match: 0. The CDR3 is 16 amino acids. The CDR3 region has the DNA TGTGCCAGCAGCTTACTAGCGGGGGGCTCCTACAATGAGCAGTTCTTC. Its translation is CASSLLAGGSYNEQFF.

The chain employs TRBV30 and TRBJ2-5; 7 bases are a match to TRBD1. The assigned J gene may be wrong: the sequence end matches TRBJ2-7 better. The germline V gene encodes CDR1 GTSNPN and CDR2 SVGIG (reference sequence). The CDR3 contains 15 residues. CDR3 region: CAWSVPAQGIYEQYF. Written as DNA, the CDR3 is TGTGCCTGGAGTGTACCGGCACAGGGGATCTACGAGCAGTACTTC.

The chain joins TRBV6-7 to TRBJ2-3; 7 bases line up with TRBD1. TRBV6-7 is noted as an ORF with a role that remains uncertain. The CDR3 has 17 amino acids. The junction had 13 bases not matched to a gene; V was cut back by 2 bases and J by 5 bases. The CDR3 is CASSYPNSGGYLDTQYF. For the CDR3, the DNA is TGTGCCAGCAGTTACCCGAATTCAGGGGGATATCTAGATACGCAGTATTTT.

Here the CDR3 reads CASSYDRAYEQYF. The DNA of the CDR3 is TGTGCCAGCAGCTACGACAGAGCATACGAGCAGTACTTC. The chain has TRBV5-4 and TRBJ2-7, with D possibly being TRBD1 (5 bases). The CDR3 consists of 13 residues. The germline V gene encodes CDR1 SGHNT and CDR2 YYREEE (reference sequence). Trimming took 3 bases from V and 4 from J, leaving 11 bases between them.

This sequence joins TRBV4-1 and TRBJ2-2; 10 nucleotides agree with TRBD2. CDR3 length: 15 residues. Germline CDR1 MGHRA, CDR2 YSYEKL. After removal of 1 base from V and 9 bases from J, the junction contained 5 bases not matched to a gene. In DNA, the CDR3 is TGCGCCAGCAGCCAAGGGGAAGCGGGAGGGCGGGAGCTGTTTTTT. It specifies CASSQGEAGGRELFF.

This clone came up once. The chain couples TRBV30 to TRBJ2-1, with D possibly matching TRBD1 (6 bases). CDR3 size: 16 residues. Germline CDR1 reads GTSNPN; CDR2 reads SVGIG (reference sequence). The germline V and J ends were trimmed by 2 bases and 4 bases, with 18 bases remaining between them. This CDR3 is CAWSTPTGRYYNEQFF. For the CDR3, the DNA is TGTGCCTGGAGTACCCCGACAGGTCGCTATTACAATGAGCAGTTCTTC.

The gene calls are TRBV21-1 and TRBJ1-5; the table names TRBD1, a call not compared with the DNA. TRBV21-1 is a recognized pseudogene. The CDR3 totals 16 residues. CDR3 amino acids: CASSKQGAGCNQPQHF. CDR3 sequence (DNA): TGTGCCAGCAGCAAACAGGGGGCCGGATGCAATCAGCCCCAGCATTTT.

The chain joins TRBV19 to TRBJ2-1; weak D call: TRBD2 (6 bases). This CDR3 comprises 14 residues. V was cut by 3 bases and J by 8 bases, with 14 bases left in between. Per germline, CDR1 LNHDA and CDR2 SQIVND (reference sequence). DNA for the CDR3: TGTGCCAGTAGTATCACTAACGGGGGTCATGAGCAGTTCTTC. Translation: CASSITNGGHEQFF. The complete variable domain, with remaining parts taken from reference TRBV19 and TRBJ2-1, reads DGGITQSPKYLFRKEGQNVTLSCEQNLNHDAMYWYRQDPGQGLRLIYYSQIVNDFQKGDIAEGYSVSREKKESFPLTVTSAQKNPTAFYLCASSITNGGHEQFFGPGTRLTVL.

This clone came up a few times. The chain couples TRBV5-1 to TRBJ1-2; perhaps TRBD1 as D (5 bases). CDR3 length equals 12 residues. Trimming took 6 bases from V and 6 from J, leaving 12 bases between them. The germline V gene encodes CDR1 SGHRS and CDR2 YFSETQ. CDR3 coding DNA: TGCGCCAGCACCGTGGGGCTGGATGGCTACACCTTC. Amino acids: CASTVGLDGYTF.

V usage is TRBV10-3 and J usage is TRBJ1-2; a possible D gene is TRBD1 (6 bases). Trimming removed 10 bases from V and 2 bases from J, with 14 bases in between. This CDR3 has 13 amino acids. Per the germline V gene, CDR1 is ENHRY and CDR2 is SYGVKD. The CDR3, as DNA: TGTGCCAGCAGGGGTACAGGGAACTATGGCTACACCTTC. Protein sequence: CASRGTGNYGYTF.

The chain links TRBV19 to TRBJ2-2, with D unclear. Germline-derived CDR1 and CDR2 are LNHDA and SQIVND (reference sequence). The CDR3 is 14 amino acids. Between the trimmed V and J ends, which lost 3 bases and 2 bases, there was a span of 7 bases. The CDR3 DNA follows: TGTGCCAGTAGTATCCCCCTAAACACCGGGGAGCTGTTTTTT. It yields the protein CASSIPLNTGELFF.

The chain couples TRBV6-6 to TRBJ1-2; 8 nucleotides agree with TRBD1. Germline lookup yields CDR1 MNHNY and CDR2 SVGAGI (reference sequence). V lost 3 bases, J lost 7 bases, and 7 bases stayed unmatched. The CDR3 consists of 14 residues. The CDR3: CASSYQTGDRGYTF. CDR3 nucleotide sequence: TGTGCCAGCAGTTATCAGACAGGGGACCGTGGCTACACCTTC.